This T cell receptor beta chain was obtained from a study of T cell repertoires in cytomegalovirus infection. Study-level information: Public TCR beta signatures marked donors with CMV infection and the matching HLA.

In this sample, this clonotype turned up many times. Its antigen remains unknown. Germline CDR1 and CDR2: SGHTA and FQGNSA. V was shortened by 0 bases and J by 0 bases, with 14 bases between the two germline ends. This CDR3 region has 17 residues. TCRdb fed the reads into MiXCR, producing one record per CDR3 protein. The data hold about 450,000 distinct CDR3 sequences, with approximately 31% observed a single time. Study results and limitations: In two of eight donors, the top clonotype was HLA-C-restricted CMV-specific. CMV carriers with the relevant HLA were identified by cumulative public TCR beta family frequency.

The rearrangement uses TRBV7-2 and TRBJ1-1; the D is unclear. The receptor's source is a human donor in good health (CMV status not recorded). Some clones in this sample may be carry-over from other donors' samples. The source material was PBMCs. The CDR3 DNA reads as TGTGCCAGCAGCTTAGCGCAAGGTGATTTCATGAACACTGAAGCTTTCTTT. Translating gives CASSLAQGDFMNTEAFF.